The 5 T cell receptor beta chains below were found in one sample sequenced in a study of blood T cell repertoires in COVID-19 (dated by TCRdb to 2020 to 2021). The library was obtained by the immunoSEQ multiplex PCR assay. TCRdb provides this immuneACCESS table in a form limited to in-frame rearrangements. Some clones are lacking; in checked studies, under half of them reflect an unresolved V gene, and why the rest are absent is not known. This sample comprises about 120,000 clones, over 75% of them detected only once. The ten largest account for around 30% of the sample. The source material was peripheral blood. Source of these receptors: a man in his sixties or seventies with active or convalescent COVID-19.

This chain joins TRBV5-1 and TRBJ1-1; 10 bases align to TRBD1. After removal of 4 bases from V and 0 bases from J, the junction contained 6 bases not matched to a gene. CDR1 is SGHRS and CDR2 is YFSETQ in the germline V gene. CDR3 length equals 16 residues. The CDR3 region has the DNA TGCGCCAGCAGCGAAGGGACAGGGGTTATGAACACTGAAGCTTTCTTT. Its protein product is CASSEGTGVMNTEAFF.

The rearrangement uses TRBV28 and TRBJ2-7; D possibly corresponds to TRBD1 (5 bases). Trimming cost V 5 bases and J 0 bases, with 20 bases left between them. There are 17 residues in the CDR3. Germline values: CDR1 MDHEN, CDR2 SYDVKM. The CDR3 reads CASSPARIHRTSYEQYF. For the CDR3, the DNA is TGTGCCAGCAGTCCCGCACGAATTCACAGGACCTCCTACGAGCAGTACTTC. The complete variable domain, with remaining parts taken from reference TRBV28 and TRBJ2-7, reads DVKVTQSSRYLVKRTGEKVFLECVQDMDHENMFWYRQDPGLGLRLIYFSYDVKMKEKGDIPEGYSVSREKKERFSLILESASTNQTSMYLCASSPARIHRTSYEQYFGPGTRLTVT.

This sequence joins TRBV28 and TRBJ1-1; 7 bases match TRBD1. CDR3 length: 15 amino acids. Germline V gene lookup returns CDR1 MDHEN and CDR2 SYDVKM. Germline trimming cut 8 bases from V and 1 base from J; bases unmatched to any gene: 10. Here the CDR3 DNA reads TGTGCCAGCCACCCCCCAAACAGGGGGAACACTGAAGCTTTCTTT. As protein: CASHPPNRGNTEAFF.

Comment on this clone: This sample includes further DNA sequences coding for the same CDR3. J is TRBJ2-7 and V is TRBV7-9; D unclear. Deletions cut 2 bases from V and 4 bases from J, with 3 bases between. The CDR3 has 11 residues. Germline V gene sequence: CDR1 SEHNR, CDR2 FQNEAQ (reference sequence). CDR3 residues: CASSLLYEQYF. CDR3 nucleotide sequence: TGTGCCAGCAGCTTATTATACGAGCAGTACTTC.

V is TRBV7-6 and J is TRBJ2-5, with 9 bases fitting TRBD2. The CDR3 spans 15 residues. V was pared by 5 bases and J by 2 bases, with 6 bases of the junction left unmatched. Germline V CDR1 and CDR2: SGHVS, FNYEAQ. The CDR3 loop reads CASSISGGPQETQYF. CDR3 DNA: TGTGCCAGCAGCATTAGCGGGGGACCTCAAGAGACCCAGTACTTC. Filled out from reference TRBV7-6 and TRBJ2-5, the complete variable domain reads GAGVSQSPRYKVTKRGQDVALRCDPISGHVSLYWYRQALGQGPEFLTYFNYEAQQDKSGLPNDRFSAERPEGSISTLTIQRTEQRDSAMYRCASSISGGPQETQYFGPGTRLLVL.